What follows are 9 T cell receptor beta chains derived from one specimen sequenced in a study of T cell responses to AZD1222 COVID-19 vaccine. Sequencing used immunoSEQ multiplex PCR; TCRdb keeps in-frame clones, though not all of them. The sample consists of almost 65,000 clones, roughly 84% of them appearing once. The sample in question was peripheral blood, obtained on day 0 of AZD1222 vaccination. The origin of the receptors is an adult in good health.

This rearrangement joins TRBV7-9 to TRBJ1-3, with D hard to call. Germline V gene data show CDR1 as SEHNR and CDR2 as FQNEAQ (reference sequence). V was shortened by 6 bases and J by 0 bases, with 12 bases between the two germline ends. CDR3 length: 15 residues. The CDR3 sequence is CASRPPVTSGNTIYF. Written as DNA, the CDR3 is TGTGCCAGCAGGCCTCCAGTAACCTCTGGAAACACCATATATTTT.

This chain connects TRBV3-1 (or the pseudogene TRBV3-2) to TRBJ2-1; D might be TRBD1 or TRBD2, each matching 5 bases. CDR1 is LGHDT and CDR2 is YNNKEL in the germline V gene (reference sequence). V was cut by 4 bases and J by 3 bases, with 10 bases left in between. The CDR3 totals 14 residues. Here the CDR3 DNA reads TGTGCCAGCAGCCCCGGGACGTTCTACAATGAGCAGTTCTTC. Residues: CASSPGTFYNEQFF.

The chain employs TRBV5-1 and TRBJ1-1; the D gene is possibly TRBD1 (5 bases). Trimming took 1 base from V and 4 from J, leaving 8 bases between them. The CDR3 extends over 13 amino acids. The germline CDR1 and CDR2 sequences are SGHRS and YFSETQ. The CDR3 protein is CASSLRRGTEAFF. CDR3 bases: TGCGCCAGCAGCTTGAGGAGGGGCACTGAAGCTTTCTTT.

V and J are TRBV4-1 and TRBJ1-2; 9 bases match TRBD1. Germline trimming cut 1 base from V and 8 bases from J; bases unmatched to any gene: 8. In germline, CDR1 is MGHRA, CDR2 YSYEKL. The CDR3 runs to 15 residues. The CDR3 loop is CASSQVGDRVQGYTF. The CDR3 coding sequence is TGCGCCAGCAGCCAAGTGGGGGACAGGGTCCAAGGCTACACCTTC.

J is TRBJ1-4 and V is TRBV12-5; D is unresolved. Deletions cut 0 bases from V and 5 bases from J, with 10 bases between. This CDR3 region has 15 residues. CDR1 is LGHNT and CDR2 is FRNRAP in the germline V gene. The CDR3 here is CASGLVGVENEKLFF. The CDR3 DNA reads TGTGCTAGTGGTTTGGTAGGAGTCGAGAATGAAAAACTGTTTTTT.

The rearrangement uses TRBV2 and TRBJ2-7; no clear D gene. CDR1 is SNHLY and CDR2 is FYNNEI in the germline V gene. V shed 1 base and J shed 2 bases, with 12 bases lying between them. This CDR3 is 15 amino acids long. In DNA form, the CDR3 reads TGTGCCAGCAGTGAAGGGCGGATTGGGACCTACGAGCAGTACTTC. It specifies CASSEGRIGTYEQYF.

The rearrangement links TRBV4-3 to TRBJ2-7; either TRBD1 or TRBD2 may supply D (5 bases each). Trimming removed 4 bases from V and 3 bases from J, with 25 bases in between. Germline-derived CDR1 and CDR2 are LGHNA and YSLEER. The CDR3 length is 18 residues. CDR3 residues: CASSLHGAGTIGSYEQYF. The CDR3 region has the DNA TGCGCCAGCAGCCTTCACGGGGCAGGGACCATCGGCAGCTACGAGCAGTACTTC.

This clone has just one count. This sequence joins TRBV6-2 or TRBV6-3 and TRBJ1-2; no clear D. V lost 0 bases, J lost 2 bases, and 4 bases lay in between. CDR3 length equals 13 residues. Germline V lookup: CDR1 MNHEY, CDR2 SVGEGT. The CDR3: CASSYSTNYGYTF. In DNA, the CDR3 is TGTGCCAGCAGTTACTCGACCAACTATGGCTACACCTTC.

This clone came up a few times. V usage is TRBV7-9 and J usage is TRBJ2-5; 11 bases agree with TRBD2. J was trimmed by 4 bases and V by 6 bases; bases with no gene match: 7. Germline CDR1 and CDR2: SEHNR and FQNEAQ (reference sequence). The CDR3 length is 15 residues. The CDR3: CASRKTSGVGETQYF. As DNA, the CDR3 is TGTGCCAGCAGGAAGACTAGCGGGGTCGGAGAGACCCAGTACTTC.